The T cell receptor (beta chain) under discussion was sequenced for a study of shared clonotypes between healthy human individuals. General study findings and limits: It was the non-shared clonotypes that had lower generation probabilities than clonotypes shared by all four donors.

V gave up 5 bases and J gave up 1 base; unmatched junction bases: 3. Germline V CDR1 and CDR2: ENHRY, SYGVKD. The CDR3 consists of 15 residues. There were no recent acute infections or vaccinations among the donors, who were healthy HIV-negative adults. Every subset had its genomic DNA shared out evenly among several immunoSEQ plates. Each replicate PCR on the sorted subsets used about 220 ng DNA (around 30,000 T cell genomes). Sequenced by immunoSEQ multiplex PCR; TCRdb stores in-frame clones only, minus some. The sample contains 2.5 million or so clones, roughly nine tenths of which appear only once. As regards this clone: Its antigen is unknown.

Sequenced sample: naive CD4+ T cells sorted from blood. Subset described: CD45RA+ positively selected. The receptor was isolated from a man aged 18 to 35 in good health. This sequence joins TRBV10-3 and TRBJ2-2; 8 bases agree with TRBD2. CDR3 DNA sequence: TGTGCCATCAGTCCGGGACTAGAGAACACCGGGGAGCTGTTTTTT. Protein product: CAISPGLENTGELFF.